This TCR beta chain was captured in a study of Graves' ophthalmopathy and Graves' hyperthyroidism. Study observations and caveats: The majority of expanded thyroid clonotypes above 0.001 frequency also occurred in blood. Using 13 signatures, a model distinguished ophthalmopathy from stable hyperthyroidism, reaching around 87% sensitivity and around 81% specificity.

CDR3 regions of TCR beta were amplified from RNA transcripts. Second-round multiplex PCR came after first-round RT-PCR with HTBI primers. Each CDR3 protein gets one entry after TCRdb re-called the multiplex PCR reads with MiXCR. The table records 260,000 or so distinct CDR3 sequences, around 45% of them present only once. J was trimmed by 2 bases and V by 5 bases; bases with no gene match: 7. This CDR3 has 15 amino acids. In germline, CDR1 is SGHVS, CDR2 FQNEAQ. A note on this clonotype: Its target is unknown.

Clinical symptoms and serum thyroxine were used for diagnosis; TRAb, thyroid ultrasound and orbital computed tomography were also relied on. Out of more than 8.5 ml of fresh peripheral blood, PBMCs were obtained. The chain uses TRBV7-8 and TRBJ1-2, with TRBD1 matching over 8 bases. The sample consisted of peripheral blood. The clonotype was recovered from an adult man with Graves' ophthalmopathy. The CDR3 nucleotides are TGTGCCAGCAGCCTCCTCGGACAGGGCAACTATGGCTACACCTTC. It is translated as CASSLLGQGNYGYTF.